The 23 T cell receptor delta chains listed next were all sequenced from one sample in a study of gamma-delta chains in newborns, infants, children. TCRdb re-processed the reads using CATT. The sample consists of thousands of delta-chain clones, 3% to 4.5% of them appearing once. The sample taken for sequencing was blood. Receptors were obtained from a child who was a newborn, infant or young child, either healthy, febrile or measles-vaccinated (not recorded which).

Comments on this clone: A far larger clone is only one base removed, so a read error is likely. The identical CDR3 is also encoded by other nucleotide sequences in the sample. CDR3 in amino acids: CALGELLGPPWSWTPTRAYTDKLIF. The DNA of the CDR3 is TGTGCTCTCGGGGAACTATTGGGGCCTCCTTGGTCCTGGACCCCTACTCGGGCTTACACCGATAAACTCATCTTT. The chain couples TRDV1 to TRDJ1; the D gene could be TRDD2 or TRDD3 (5 bases each). CDR3 size: 25 residues. Germline V CDR1 and CDR2: TSWWSYY, QGS.

A word on this clone: The protein TCRdb lists belongs to a much larger clone and differs from this DNA's translation at residue 6, which points to a read error; the protein shown is made from the DNA. This chain connects TRDV1 to TRDJ1, with D possibly matching TRDD3 (5 bases). Trimming cost V 1 base and J 0 bases, with 9 bases left between them. Germline V gene lookup returns CDR1 TSWWSYY and CDR2 QGS. The CDR3 spans 15 residues. This CDR3 is CALGEPPGDTDKLIF. The CDR3 DNA follows: TGTGCTCTTGGGGAACCGCCGGGGGACACCGATAAACTCATCTTT.

This clone was counted only a few times. TCRdb assigns this DNA the protein of a much larger clone, which departs from its translation at residue 13; this likely reflects a read error, and the protein shown comes from translating the DNA. The V and J genes are TRDV1 and TRDJ3; 7 nucleotides agree with TRDD3. CDR3 size: 19 residues. The germline gives CDR1 TSWWSYY, CDR2 QGS. The CDR3 is CALGERSWGSSWGTRQMFF. CDR3 in DNA: TGTGCTCTTGGGGAAAGGTCATGGGGGAGCTCCTGGGGCACCCGACAGATGTTTTTC.

By share, this clone ranks as medium-sized (0.01 to 0.1%). This sequence may be a read error, since a much larger clone differs from it by one base. The chain recombines TRAV29/DV5 with TRDJ2; TRDD3 agrees at 13 bases. CDR3 length: 21 residues. The V gene's germline CDR1 is NSMFDY and CDR2 ISSIKDK. V lost 0 bases and J lost 6; bases outside the gene matches: 20. Here the CDR3 reads CAASGIWPPYWGIRRAAQLFF. CDR3 coding DNA: TGTGCAGCAAGCGGAATTTGGCCGCCCTACTGGGGGATACGGAGGGCAGCACAACTCTTCTTT.

Only a few counts were recorded for this clone. Given a much more abundant clone one base away, this may be a read error. Other DNA sequences from this sample encode an identical CDR3 as well. V is TRAV29/DV5 and J is TRDJ1; a weak D match, TRDD3 (6 bases). Per the germline V gene, CDR1 is NSMFDY and CDR2 is ISSIKDK. Trimming removed 2 bases at V and 0 bases at J, with 17 bases between. The CDR3 sequence is 16 residues long. The DNA for the CDR3 is TGTGCAGCAAGTCTCCTCCCTACTGGGTACACCGATAAACTCATCTTT. Protein: CAASLLPTGYTDKLIF.

This clone has just a few counts. The protein that TCRdb holds for this DNA derives from a much larger clone and differs from the translated DNA at residue 16, which likely indicates a read error; the protein shown here is translated from the DNA. CDR3 DNA: TGTGCTCTTGGGGAACCCCCAAGAACGGATCCGTGGGATTGCACCTATAAACTCATCTTT. Residues: CALGEPPRTDPWDCTYKLIF. The V and J genes are TRDV1 and TRDJ1, with D perhaps TRDD3 (5 bases). The CDR3 sequence is 20 residues long. Germline-derived CDR1 and CDR2 are TSWWSYY and QGS.

Concerning this clone: Since a much larger clone is just one base distant, this may be a read error. The J gene is TRDJ1, the V gene TRDV1, with 7 bases matching TRDD3. The CDR3 has 21 amino acids. Germline lookup yields CDR1 TSWWSYY and CDR2 QGS. CDR3 coding DNA: TGTGCTCTTAGGGAACTTCTTAGTCATCCTCTAGTACTGGGGCACACCGATAAACTCATCTTT. Protein product: CALRELLSHPLVLGHTDKLIF.

This clone was detected a few times. TCRdb's protein, taken from a much larger clone, differs from this DNA's translation at residue 11, likely owing to a read error; the protein displayed comes from the DNA. The chain employs TRDV1 and TRDJ1, with 8 bases identical to TRDD3. The CDR3 contains 18 residues. V lost 2 bases, J lost 2 bases, and 13 bases stayed unmatched. Germline loops: CDR1 TSWWSYY, CDR2 QGS. The CDR3 is CALGEGLGGISLTDKLIF. CDR3 coding DNA: TGTGCTCTTGGGGAAGGCCTTGGGGGGATATCCTTGACCGATAAACTCATCTTT.

As regards this clone: TCRdb shows a much larger clone's protein in place of this DNA's translation, and the two differ at residue 6, likely through a read error; the protein shown is translated from the DNA. The J gene is TRDJ3, the V gene TRDV3; 9 bases are a match to TRDD3. The CDR3 has 16 residues. Germline V lookup: CDR1 TVYSNPD, CDR2 GDNSRS (reference sequence). V was clipped by 2 bases and J by 2 bases; unmatched bases: 4. CDR3 sequence: CAFGDTSTWDTRQMFF. CDR3 DNA sequence: TGTGCCTTTGGGGATACGTCGACCTGGGACACCCGACAGATGTTTTTC.

In this sample, this clone is medium-sized. The chain joins TRDV1 to TRDJ2; D is uncertain. V shed 4 bases and J shed 1 base, with 19 bases lying between them. The CDR3 extends over 18 amino acids. Per the germline V gene, CDR1 is TSWWSYY and CDR2 is QGS. The CDR3 DNA is TGTGCTCTTGGGGTCCGGGCCCCCCCTCTGCTTTTGACAGCACAACTCTTCTTT. Translated, it gives CALGVRAPPLLLTAQLFF.

By share, this clone ranks as medium-sized. A much larger clone lies a single base off, so this may be a read error. This rearrangement joins TRDV2 to TRDJ3, with 7 bases aligning to TRDD3. Germline loops: CDR1 GEAIGNYY, CDR2 EKD. V lost 1 base and J lost 5; bases outside the gene matches: 4. This CDR3 has 16 amino acids. The CDR3 loop reads CACDTGGHRDTRQMFF. The CDR3 DNA sequence: TGTGCCTGTGACACTGGGGGACACCGGGACACCCGACAGATGTTTTTC.

In this sample, this clone is medium-sized. Other DNA variants within this sample encode the same CDR3. This chain connects TRDV1 to TRDJ3, with 9 bases lining up with TRDD3. The CDR3 spans 19 residues. CDR1 and CDR2 from the germline V gene are TSWWSYY and QGS. V shed 2 bases, J shed 0 bases, and the junction held 5 bases outside the gene matches. The CDR3: CALGEVLGDFSWDTRQMFF. The CDR3 DNA is TGTGCTCTTGGGGAAGTACTGGGGGACTTCTCCTGGGACACCCGACAGATGTTTTTC.

This clone is termed medium-sized. Other DNA sequences in this sample translate to the same CDR3. V usage is TRDV1 and J usage is TRDJ1, with TRDD3 identical over 7 bases. V gave up 0 bases and J gave up 0 bases; unmatched junction bases: 16. CDR1 is TSWWSYY, CDR2 QGS, per germline. The CDR3 is made up of 20 amino acids. The CDR3 DNA reads as TGTGCTCTTGGGGAACTTACCCCTAACCACCTGGGGGGTAACACCGATAAACTCATCTTT. This gives the protein CALGELTPNHLGGNTDKLIF.

This clone appeared a few times. At one of its ends the junction is not consistent with the germline gene, which may arise from a read error. The rearrangement links TRDV1 to TRDJ3, with D possibly being TRDD3 (5 bases). The CDR3 consists of 20 residues. Germline V lookup: CDR1 TSWWSYY, CDR2 QGS. The DNA of the CDR3 is TGTGCTCTTGGGGAACTCCCGGGTGCCCCCCTCTCCTGGGACACCCGGCAGATGTTTTTC. Its translation: CALGELPGAPLSWDTRQMFF.

In regard to this clone: A single base separates this from a much larger clone, so it may be a read error. In the same sample, other DNA sequences code for this CDR3. The CDR3 sequence is CALGERRGGYATDKLIF. The CDR3 DNA sequence: TGTGCTCTTGGGGAAAGAAGAGGGGGATACGCGACCGATAAGCTCATCTTT. The chain uses TRDV1 and TRDJ1; TRDD3 matches at 10 bases. This CDR3 contains 17 residues. The germline V gene encodes CDR1 TSWWSYY and CDR2 QGS.

Regarding this clone: Translating this DNA gives a protein that differs at residue 6 from the TCRdb one, which belongs to a much larger clone; a read error is likely, and the protein shown is this translation. The V and J genes are TRDV2 and TRDJ1; D is unresolved. This CDR3 has 13 amino acids. V lost 5 bases to trimming and J lost 0 bases, with 9 bases between them. Germline loops: CDR1 GEAIGNYY, CDR2 EKD. CDR3 loop: CACASSYTDKLIF. The CDR3 DNA reads TGTGCCTGTGCCTCCTCTTACACCGATAAACTCATCTTT.

This clone has only a few counts. With only one base between it and a far larger clone, this is likely a read error. The sample holds other DNA sequences that translate to the same CDR3. The chain links TRDV1 to TRDJ1, with D tentatively TRDD3 (8 bases). The CDR3 runs to 21 residues. Germline V gives CDR1 TSWWSYY, CDR2 QGS. The CDR3 here is CALGAAYSYSLGENPTDKLIF. The CDR3 nucleotides are TGTGCACTTGGGGCCGCTTATTCCTACTCCCTGGGGGAGAACCCTACCGATAAACTCATCTTT.

As to this clone: Just one base apart from a much larger clone, this may be a read error. This sequence joins TRDV2 and TRDJ3; TRDD3 aligns across 12 bases. The germline V gene encodes CDR1 GEAIGNYY and CDR2 EKD. The CDR3 length is 18 residues. CDR3 protein: CACDTVLGDTWDTRQTFF. The CDR3 DNA follows: TGTGCCTGTGACACTGTACTGGGGGATACCTGGGACACCCGACAGACGTTTTTC.

On this clone itself: A far larger clone is only one base removed, so a read error is likely. The genes are TRDV2 and TRDJ3; 9 nucleotides align to TRDD3. From germline, CDR1 is GEAIGNYY and CDR2 EKD. The length of the CDR3 is 18 residues. The CDR3 sequence is CACGTYWGSSWDTRQMFF. CDR3 nucleotides: TGTGCCTGTGGCACCTACTGGGGGAGCTCCTGGGACACCCGACAGATGTTTTTC.

This clone is termed large (0.1 to 1%). The sample carries other DNA sequences with the same CDR3. The V call is TRDV1, the J call TRDJ1; TRDD3 matches at 10 bases. Germline CDR1 TSWWSYY, CDR2 QGS. The trim removed 3 bases at V and 0 bases at J, leaving 19 bases unmatched. The CDR3 loop spans 21 amino acids. The CDR3 protein is CALGESYVPVLGDVYTDKLIF. As DNA, the CDR3 is TGTGCTCTTGGGGAGTCCTACGTTCCGGTACTGGGGGATGTGTACACCGATAAACTCATCTTT.

A note on this clone: With only one base between it and a far larger clone, this is likely a read error. In the same sample, other DNA sequences code for this CDR3. J is TRDJ1 and V is TRDV1; TRDD3 agrees at 11 bases. The length of the CDR3 is 18 residues. Per germline, CDR1 TSWWSYY and CDR2 QGS. The CDR3 protein is CALGELVRYWGITDKLIF. CDR3 coding DNA: TGTGCTCTTGGGGAACTGGTTAGGTACTGGGGGATAACCGACAAACTCATCTTT.

Turning to this clone: TCRdb shows a much larger clone's protein in place of this DNA's translation, and the two differ at residue 14, likely through a read error; the protein shown is translated from the DNA. CDR3 in amino acids: CACDTVLGEGTDKHIF. The CDR3 DNA is TGTGCCTGTGACACCGTACTGGGGGAAGGCACCGATAAACACATCTTT. The rearrangement uses TRDV2 and TRDJ1, with TRDD3 identical over 9 bases. This CDR3 comprises 16 residues. Germline CDR1 and CDR2: GEAIGNYY and EKD.

Concerning this clone itself: Since a far larger clone is one base different, this is likely a read error. The chain carries TRAV29/DV5 and TRDJ2, with TRDD3 matching 13 bases. The CDR3 sequence is 21 residues long. The V gene end was trimmed by 0 bases and the J gene end by 6 bases; junction bases not matched to a gene: 20. Germline lookup yields CDR1 NSMFDY and CDR2 ISSIKDK. The CDR3 sequence: CAASGIWPLYWGIRGAAQLFF. CDR3 sequence (DNA): TGTGCAGCAAGCGGAATTTGGCCGCTCTACTGGGGGATACGGGGGGCAGCACAACTCTTCTTT.